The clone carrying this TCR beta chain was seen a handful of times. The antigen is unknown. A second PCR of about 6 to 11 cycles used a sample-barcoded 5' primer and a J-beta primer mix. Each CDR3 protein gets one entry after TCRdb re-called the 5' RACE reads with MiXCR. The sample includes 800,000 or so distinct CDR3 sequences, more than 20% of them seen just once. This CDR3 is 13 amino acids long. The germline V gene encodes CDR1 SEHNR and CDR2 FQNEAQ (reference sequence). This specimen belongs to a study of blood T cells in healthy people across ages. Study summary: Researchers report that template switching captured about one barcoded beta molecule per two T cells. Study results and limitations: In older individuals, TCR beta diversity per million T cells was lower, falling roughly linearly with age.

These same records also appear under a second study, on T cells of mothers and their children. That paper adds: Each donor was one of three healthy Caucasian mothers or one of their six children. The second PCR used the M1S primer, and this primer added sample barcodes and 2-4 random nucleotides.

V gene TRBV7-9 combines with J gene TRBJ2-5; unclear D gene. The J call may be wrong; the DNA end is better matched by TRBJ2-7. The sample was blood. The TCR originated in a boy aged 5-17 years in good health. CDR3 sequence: CASSPKSGYEQYF. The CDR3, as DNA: TGTGCCAGCAGCCCAAAATCGGGTTACGAGCAGTACTTC.